The next 2 T cell receptor beta chains were all read from a single sample in a study of shared clonotypes between healthy human individuals (TCRdb year 2020). To prepare the library, the immunoSEQ multiplex PCR assay was applied. The table was pulled from immuneACCESS by TCRdb, which kept in-frame rearrangements only. Such tables lose some clones; where checked, under half of the loss comes from unresolved V genes, and the rest has no known cause. In this sample the table shows around 1.4 million clones, approximately 98.5% of which occur a single time. The ten most abundant clones make up about 0.4% of the sample. Material: naive CD4+ T cells sorted from blood. The intended sense of this specimen's cell subset or site label: CD45RA+ positively selected. The receptors come from a man aged 25-45 years in good health.

This sequence joins TRBV27 and TRBJ2-3; perhaps TRBD2 as D (6 bases). Trimming stripped 3 bases from V and 2 bases from J, with 18 bases between. CDR1 is MNHEY, CDR2 SMNVEV, per germline (reference sequence). The CDR3 consists of 17 residues. CDR3 nucleotide sequence: TGTGCCAGCAGTTTCCTCACCGGGAGAGGCCCCACAGATACGCAGTATTTT. It translates to CASSFLTGRGPTDTQYF.

The chain employs TRBV28 and TRBJ1-5, with TRBD1 identical over 7 bases. Germline trimming cut 7 bases from V and 5 bases from J; bases unmatched to any gene: 14. The CDR3 totals 16 residues. CDR1 is MDHEN and CDR2 is SYDVKM in the germline V gene. CDR3 nucleotides: TGTGCCAGCATCTCCGCGGGACAGACAGTTTATCAGCCCCAGCATTTT. Protein: CASISAGQTVYQPQHF.